This is a list of T cell receptor beta chains from one sample in a study of T cell responses to AZD1222 COVID-19 vaccine. Assay: immunoSEQ multiplex PCR; the TCRdb copy retains only in-frame clones and omits some. Of tens of thousands of clones listed, about 88% are singletons. The sample consisted of peripheral blood, taken on day 0 of AZD1222 vaccination. These receptors all come from an adult in good health. Each CDR3 is given with its conserved first and last residue. The order of the fields is D gene, clone size, V gene, J gene, CDR3 protein, CDR3 DNA. The D gene is left open where the match is weak. Not every row has a clone size; where given, it reads once, few, many or a size class.

NA	NA	TRBV18	TRBJ2-6	CASSPSGANVLTF	TGTGCCAGCTCACCTTCTGGGGCCAACGTCCTGACTTTC
TRBD1	NA	TRBV7-3	TRBJ2-7	CASSLGQGATYEQYF	TGTGCCAGCAGCCTTGGACAGGGCGCTACCTACGAGCAGTACTTC
TRBD2	NA	TRBV27	TRBJ2-2	CASRRENFGELFF	TGTGCCAGCCGGCGGGAGAATTTTGGGGAGCTGTTTTTT
NA	once	TRBV5-1	TRBJ1-3	CASSPTVVSSGNTIYF	TGCGCCAGCAGCCCGACGGTAGTTAGCTCTGGAAACACCATATATTTT
NA	NA	TRBV27	TRBJ1-2	CASSLSQHYGYTF	TGTGCCAGCAGTTTAAGTCAGCACTATGGCTACACCTTC
NA	NA	TRBV9	TRBJ1-2	CASSGGLGYTF	TGTGCCAGCAGCGGGGGCCTTGGCTACACCTTC
NA	few	TRBV11-2	TRBJ1-3	CASTHGDGSGNTIYF	TGTGCCAGCACCCACGGGGACGGCTCTGGAAACACCATATATTTT
NA	NA	TRBV28	TRBJ1-1	CASKTGQANTEAFF	TGTGCCAGCAAGACCGGCCAGGCGAACACTGAAGCTTTCTTT
NA	NA	TRBV30	TRBJ1-2	CAWSVHRLGYTF	TGTGCCTGGAGTGTTCATCGCTTGGGCTACACCTTC
NA	few	TRBV3-1/TRBV3-2	TRBJ2-7	CASSEQGSEQYF	TGTGCCAGCAGCGAACAGGGCTCCGAGCAGTACTTC
NA	NA	TRBV27	TRBJ1-2	CASSLGGVGYTF	TGTGCCAGCAGCCTCGGGGGCGTGGGCTACACCTTC
NA	NA	TRBV9	TRBJ2-2	CASSVEALGTGELFF	TGTGCCAGCAGCGTAGAGGCGCTGGGCACCGGGGAGCTGTTTTTT
TRBD1	NA	TRBV19	TRBJ1-1	CASSPGDRADTEAFF	TGTGCCAGTAGTCCGGGGGACAGGGCCGACACTGAAGCTTTCTTT
NA	NA	TRBV5-8	TRBJ1-5	CASSEQGRNQPQHF	TGTGCCAGCAGCGAACAGGGCCGAAATCAGCCCCAGCATTTT
NA	NA	TRBV4-1	TRBJ1-2	CASSHPPTGDASYGYTF	TGCGCCAGCAGCCACCCCCCAACAGGCGATGCGAGCTATGGCTACACCTTC
TRBD1	NA	TRBV6-5	TRBJ2-2	CASGGQGGELFF	TGTGCCAGCGGGGGACAGGGAGGGGAGCTGTTTTTT
TRBD1	NA	TRBV6-2/TRBV6-3	TRBJ1-4	CASSSGTEEKLFF	TGTGCCAGCAGTTCCGGGACAGAGGAAAAACTGTTTTTT
NA	few	TRBV12-3/TRBV12-4	TRBJ1-5	CASSIGSDQPQHF	TGTGCCAGCAGCATAGGATCGGACCAGCCCCAGCATTTT
TRBD1	NA	TRBV30	TRBJ1-5	CAWSLGTGYQPQHF	TGTGCCTGGAGCCTTGGGACAGGGTATCAGCCCCAGCATTTT
NA	NA	TRBV6-5	TRBJ2-5	CASSYSFGGPGETQYF	TGTGCCAGCAGTTACTCGTTTGGGGGCCCGGGGGAGACCCAGTACTTC
TRBD1	NA	TRBV11-2	TRBJ1-3	CASSLEVGQGNTIYF	TGTGCCAGCAGCCTAGAAGTGGGACAGGGGAACACCATATATTTT
NA	NA	TRBV13	TRBJ2-2	CASSLVERKNTGELFF	TGTGCCAGCAGCTTAGTGGAGCGGAAAAACACCGGGGAGCTGTTTTTT
NA	once	TRBV5-5	TRBJ1-4	CASSLDRPNEKLFF	TGTGCCAGCAGCTTGGACAGACCGAATGAAAAACTGTTTTTT
NA	once	TRBV19	TRBJ2-1	CASSTALSPGQFF	TGTGCCAGTAGTACGGCTCTTAGTCCGGGGCAGTTCTTC
NA	NA	TRBV5-6	TRBJ1-4	CASSLWTGGSNEKLFF	TGTGCCAGCAGCTTGTGGACCGGGGGGTCTAATGAAAAACTGTTTTTT
NA	NA	TRBV19	TRBJ1-5	CASTSMGPQHF	TGTGCCAGCACTAGTATGGGTCCCCAGCATTTT
NA	NA	TRBV19	TRBJ1-1	CASSVQENTEAFF	TGTGCCAGTAGCGTACAGGAGAACACTGAAGCTTTCTTT
TRBD1	NA	TRBV7-3	TRBJ1-2	CASSPSGQGFVGYTF	TGTGCCAGCAGCCCCTCGGGACAGGGTTTCGTTGGCTACACCTTC
NA	NA	TRBV3-1/TRBV3-2	TRBJ2-2	CASSKPGGELFF	TGTGCCAGCAGCAAACCTGGGGGGGAGCTGTTTTTT
NA	NA	TRBV15	TRBJ1-5	CATSRDLNSLSNQPQHF	TGTGCCACCAGCAGAGATCTTAACAGCCTCAGCAATCAGCCCCAGCATTTT